This T cell receptor beta chain came from a study of PD-1 blockade in classical Hodgkin lymphoma. Regarding time point: cycle 4 day 1 (C4D1), after less than 7 weeks of nivolumab. All the patients suffered relapse after autologous stem cell transplantation, and brentuximab vedotin exposure differed. Clones were read by immunoSEQ multiplex PCR, and TCRdb kept only the in-frame ones, dropping some. This sample has about 92,000 clones, with about 83% found just once. The V and J ends lost 7 bases and 0 bases respectively, with 12 bases between them. Germline CDR1 SQVTM, CDR2 ANQGSEA. The CDR3 loop spans 13 amino acids.

This material consisted of peripheral blood mononuclear cells (PBMCs), taken before the fourth cycle of nivolumab. The receptor comes from a human donor with classical Hodgkin lymphoma. The gene calls are TRBV29-1 and TRBJ1-1, with a possible D match to TRBD1 (5 bases). Here the CDR3 reads CSAMGGMNTEAFF. CDR3 DNA sequence: TGCAGCGCCATGGGGGGGATGAACACTGAAGCTTTCTTT. Full variable domain (outside the CDR3, taken from reference TRBV29-1 and TRBJ1-1): SAVISQKPSRDICQRGTSLTIQCQVDSQVTMMFWYRQQPGQSLTLIATANQGSEATYESGFVIDKFPISRPNLTFSTLTVSNMSPEDSSIYLCSAMGGMNTEAFFGQGTRLTVV.